A selection of T cell receptor beta chains follows, all from one sample in a study of blood T cell repertoires in COVID-19. Produced via immunoSEQ multiplex PCR; TCRdb's table is partial and in-frame only. Counted here are approximately 230,000 clones, about nine tenths occurring once; the ten biggest clones make up over 6%. The sequenced material came from PBMCs or T cells enriched from blood (not recorded which). The receptors were gathered from a woman in her 30s with acute COVID-19. CDR3s include the opening cysteine and the closing phenylalanine or tryptophan. Each record gives: D gene, J gene, clone size, V gene, CDR3 protein, CDR3 DNA. D genes are given only for firm matches. A row's size may be missing; if present it is once, few, many or a size class.

TRBD2 TRBJ2-7 once TRBV7-2 CASSPKGLAGRYEQYF TGTGCCAGCAGCCCTAAGGGACTAGCGGGCCGCTACGAGCAGTACTTC
TRBD2 TRBJ2-1 once TRBV2 CASSDPGLAPYNEQFF TGTGCCAGCAGTGATCCGGGACTAGCGCCCTACAATGAGCAGTTCTTC
. TRBJ2-5 . TRBV21-1 CASSKPPWAPRRETQYF TGTGCCAGCAGCAAACCTCCCTGGGCCCCCCGGAGGGAGACCCAGTACTTC
TRBD2 TRBJ2-7 . TRBV11-2 CASSLVVPSGSYEQYF TGTGCCAGCAGCTTAGTGGTTCCTAGCGGATCCTACGAGCAGTACTTC
. TRBJ1-5 . TRBV7-2 CASSLRLGEGGQPQHF TGTGCCAGCAGCTTACGTCTAGGGGAAGGTGGTCAGCCCCAGCATTTT
TRBD2 TRBJ2-1 . TRBV3-1/TRBV3-2 CASSQGEGLEQFF TGTGCCAGCAGCCAAGGGGAGGGACTTGAGCAGTTCTTC
. TRBJ2-3 . TRBV5-5 CASSRGGIQDTQYF TGTGCCAGCAGCCGAGGGGGTATTCAAGATACGCAGTATTTT
. TRBJ1-5 . TRBV5-6 CASSLTYSNQPQHF TGTGCCAGCAGCTTGACCTATAGCAATCAGCCCCAGCATTTT
TRBD1 TRBJ1-3 . TRBV2 CASRGAQGISGNTIYF TGTGCCAGCAGAGGCGCACAGGGGATTTCTGGAAACACCATATATTTT
TRBD2 TRBJ2-3 . TRBV3-1/TRBV3-2 CASSQQAGEITDTQYF TGTGCCAGCAGCCAACAAGCGGGAGAAATCACAGATACGCAGTATTTT
TRBD2 TRBJ2-1 . TRBV11-2 CASSLEGLSGTSWNEQFF TGTGCCAGCAGCTTAGAGGGACTGTCGGGGACTAGTTGGAATGAGCAGTTCTTC
. TRBJ2-7 . TRBV27 CASRNLADSSYEQYF TGTGCCAGCAGGAATCTAGCGGACAGCTCCTACGAGCAGTACTTC
. TRBJ1-1 . TRBV19 CASSIGWGAEAFF TGTGCCAGTAGTATAGGATGGGGGGCTGAAGCTTTCTTT
. TRBJ2-2 . TRBV10-3 CAISAPGGPVFGELFF TGTGCCATCAGTGCCCCTGGGGGCCCCGTTTTCGGGGAGCTGTTTTTT
. TRBJ1-3 . TRBV12-2 CASRFETGSGNTIYF TGTGCAAGTCGCTTCGAAACAGGTTCTGGAAACACCATATATTTT
TRBD2 TRBJ2-7 once TRBV13 CASSFGGGLTYEQYF TGTGCCAGCAGCTTCGGGGGGGGTTTGACCTACGAGCAGTACTTC
TRBD1 TRBJ1-1 . TRBV28 CASSPYHRGLQNTEAFF TGTGCCAGCAGTCCATATCACAGGGGCCTGCAGAACACTGAAGCTTTCTTT
. TRBJ2-1 . TRBV7-9 CASSLATAGEQFF TGTGCCAGCAGCTTAGCTACCGCCGGTGAGCAGTTCTTC
. TRBJ1-1 . TRBV5-5 CASSPPSETEAFF TGTGCCAGCAGCCCCCCTTCGGAGACTGAAGCTTTCTTT
. TRBJ1-1 . TRBV29-1 CSVEGGVRNTEAFF TGCAGCGTTGAAGGGGGAGTAAGGAACACTGAAGCTTTCTTT
TRBD1 TRBJ2-7 . TRBV5-4 CASSAAGTGFYEQYF TGTGCCAGCAGCGCGGCCGGGACAGGGTTTTACGAGCAGTACTTC
TRBD1 TRBJ1-5 few TRBV7-3 CASSLKDRDRERNQPQHF TGTGCCAGCAGCTTAAAGGACCGGGACAGGGAAAGAAATCAGCCCCAGCATTTT
. TRBJ1-5 once TRBV10-2 CASSEATYSNQPQHF TGCGCCAGCAGTGAGGCCACCTATAGCAATCAGCCCCAGCATTTT
TRBD1 TRBJ1-2 . TRBV19 CASSTRDRGRYSGYTF TGTGCCAGTAGTACTAGAGACAGGGGGCGATATTCGGGCTACACCTTC
. TRBJ1-4 . TRBV5-1 CASSLEGDEKLFF TGCGCCAGCAGCTTGGAAGGGGATGAAAAACTGTTTTTT
. TRBJ1-2 . TRBV25-1 CASSELTANFYGYTF TGTGCCAGCAGTGAATTGACAGCAAACTTCTATGGCTACACCTTC
TRBD2 TRBJ2-1 . TRBV7-8 CASSQAALAGIGNEQFF TGTGCCAGCAGCCAGGCGGCCTTAGCGGGAATAGGAAATGAGCAGTTCTTC
TRBD2 TRBJ2-1 . TRBV19 CASSITASGGKGRQFF TGTGCCAGTAGTATAACGGCTAGCGGAGGTAAGGGTAGGCAGTTCTTC
. TRBJ1-5 few TRBV2 CASSPGLMSNQPQHF TGTGCCAGCAGTCCCGGACTCATGAGCAATCAGCCCCAGCATTTT
. TRBJ2-2 . TRBV11-2 CASSHGGDLNTGELFF TGTGCCAGCAGCCACGGAGGGGACTTGAACACCGGGGAGCTGTTTTTT
TRBD2 TRBJ2-2 . TRBV6-2/TRBV6-3 CASSVAGGAGELFF TGTGCCAGCAGCGTCGCGGGGGGGGCCGGGGAGCTGTTTTTT
TRBD1 TRBJ1-2 . TRBV5-1 CASSTNRGTGPYGYTF TGCGCCAGCAGCACAAATCGGGGGACAGGACCTTATGGCTACACCTTC
TRBD1 TRBJ2-5 . TRBV3-1/TRBV3-2 CASSQERQGSSRGSQYF TGTGCCAGCAGCCAAGAAAGACAGGGCTCGTCACGGGGATCCCAGTACTTC
. TRBJ2-7 . TRBV5-6 CASSFRDIGEGEQYF TGTGCCAGCAGCTTCCGGGACATCGGGGAGGGCGAGCAGTACTTC
. TRBJ1-6 . TRBV28 CASSQGQPVDSPLHF TGTGCCAGCAGTCAAGGACAGCCTGTGGATTCACCCCTCCACTTT
TRBD1 TRBJ2-7 . TRBV27 CASRQGYEQYF TGTGCCAGCCGACAGGGTTACGAGCAGTACTTC
. TRBJ1-6 once TRBV3-1/TRBV3-2 CASSPSSTAQNSPLHF TGTGCCAGCAGCCCATCGTCGACAGCGCAAAATTCACCCCTCCACTTT